The source of this T cell receptor beta chain is a study of CD8 T cells in ankylosing spondylitis (dated by TCRdb to between 2016 and 2019). For the wider study: The study set out to find disease-linked TCR variants by profiling T cell receptor beta repertoires in ankylosing spondylitis patients and healthy donors. Samples of peripheral blood were taken, and for ankylosing spondylitis patients, synovial fluid was collected as well. In total, the full study cohort was made up of 95 to 110 healthy donors and 25 ankylosing spondylitis patients. Broader findings and caveats from the paper: A TCR beta motif made up of several highly homologous amino acid variants appeared to be characteristic of blood from ankylosing spondylitis patients. The disease-linked clones showed a CD8+ phenotype and occurred at relatively low frequencies in peripheral blood. Some of the motif variants had been reported before in the synovial fluid and blood of reactive arthritis patients, a finding that suggests common disease-initiation mechanisms. Significant enrichment of the disease-linked clones was reported in matched synovial fluid samples from ankylosing spondylitis patients.

Points on this clonotype: It lacks a known antigen. One base away there is no much larger clone; base qualities are not given.

V ends up 0 bases short and J 4 bases short, with an unmatched junction base count of 5. The CDR3 goes from the cysteine to the phenylalanine over 15 residues. Just CDR3 DNA is preserved here, 45 bases in frame from base 1. CDR1 and CDR2, per the germline V gene, are SGDLS and YYNGEE. These reads were obtained on an Illumina HiSeq 2500. TCR beta libraries were prepared by quantitative 5'-RACE with molecular barcodes. As for the authors' bioinformatics: To identify disease-linked TCR variants, a new computational method was used, one built on a probabilistic model of VDJ rearrangement. TCRdb trimmed public reads at Q25 via fastp, called clones via MiXCR and kept in-frame beta chains. Identical CDR3 proteins give one entry, which carries the most common genes and DNA. TCRdb's processing, not the authors', yielded these V and J calls. Present in this sample are 200,000 to 300,000 distinct CDR3 sequences, roughly 8.6% of which were seen just once. Together, the top ten hold about 6.5% of the sample.

The V and J genes are TRBV9 and TRBJ2-3; TRBD1 aligns with 7 central bases. This receptor was obtained from a male donor with ankylosing spondylitis or in good health (not recorded which). The sample was blood, either unsorted or a sorted T cell fraction (not recorded which). The sequenced DNA: TGTGCCAGCAGCGTAGTTCCGGGACAGTCAGATACGCAGTATTTT. Its amino acids are CASSVVPGQSDTQYF.